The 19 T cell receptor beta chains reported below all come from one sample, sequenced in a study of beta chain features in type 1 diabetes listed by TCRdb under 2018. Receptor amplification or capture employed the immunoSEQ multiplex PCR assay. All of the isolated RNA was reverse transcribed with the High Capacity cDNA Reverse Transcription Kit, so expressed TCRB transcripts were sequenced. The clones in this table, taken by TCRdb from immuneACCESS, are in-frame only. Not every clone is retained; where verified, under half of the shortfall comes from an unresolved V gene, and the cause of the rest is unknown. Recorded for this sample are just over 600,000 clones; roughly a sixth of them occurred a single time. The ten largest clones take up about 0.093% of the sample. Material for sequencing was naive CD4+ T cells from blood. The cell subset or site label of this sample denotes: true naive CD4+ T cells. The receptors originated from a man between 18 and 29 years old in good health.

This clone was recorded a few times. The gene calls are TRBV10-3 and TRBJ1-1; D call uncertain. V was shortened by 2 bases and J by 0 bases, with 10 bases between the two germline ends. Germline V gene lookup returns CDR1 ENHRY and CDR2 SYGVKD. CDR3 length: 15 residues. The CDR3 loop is CAISERAPMNTEAFF. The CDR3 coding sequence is TGTGCCATCAGTGAGCGGGCCCCGATGAACACTGAAGCTTTCTTT.

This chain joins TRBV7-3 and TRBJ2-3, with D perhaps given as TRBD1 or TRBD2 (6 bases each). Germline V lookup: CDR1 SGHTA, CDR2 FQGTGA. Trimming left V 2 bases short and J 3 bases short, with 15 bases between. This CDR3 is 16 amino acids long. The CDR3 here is CASSLGVGGLTDTQYF. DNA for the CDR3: TGTGCCAGCAGCTTAGGCGTGGGGGGCCTAACAGATACGCAGTATTTT. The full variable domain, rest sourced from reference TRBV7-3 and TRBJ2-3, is GAGVSQTPSNKVTEKGKYVELRCDPISGHTALYWYRQSLGQGPEFLIYFQGTGAADDSGLPNDRFFAVRPEGSVSTLKIQRTERGDSAVYLCASSLGVGGLTDTQYFGPGTRLTVL.

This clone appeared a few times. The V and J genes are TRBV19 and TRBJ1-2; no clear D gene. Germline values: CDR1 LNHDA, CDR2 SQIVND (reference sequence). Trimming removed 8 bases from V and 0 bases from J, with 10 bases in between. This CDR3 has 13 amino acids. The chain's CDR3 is CASGFLANYGYTF. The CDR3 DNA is TGTGCCAGTGGTTTTTTAGCTAACTATGGCTACACCTTC. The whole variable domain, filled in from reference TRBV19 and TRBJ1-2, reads DGGITQSPKYLFRKEGQNVTLSCEQNLNHDAMYWYRQDPGQGLRLIYYSQIVNDFQKGDIAEGYSVSREKKESFPLTVTSAQKNPTAFYLCASGFLANYGYTFGSGTRLTVV.

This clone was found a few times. The CDR3 sequence: CASSLAGTGGYQPQHF. The CDR3 DNA sequence: TGTGCCAGCAGCTTGGCCGGGACAGGGGGTTATCAGCCCCAGCATTTT. The chain links TRBV5-8 to TRBJ1-5; 11 nucleotides line up with TRBD1. V trimming: 0 bases; J trimming: 5 bases; junction bases outside the gene matches: 4. Germline lookup yields CDR1 SGHTS and CDR2 YDEGEE. This CDR3 is built from 16 residues.

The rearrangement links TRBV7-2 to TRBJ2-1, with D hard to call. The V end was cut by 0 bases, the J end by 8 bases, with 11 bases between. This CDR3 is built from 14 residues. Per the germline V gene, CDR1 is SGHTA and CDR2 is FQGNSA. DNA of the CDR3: TGTGCCAGCAGCTTAGCACTGAGGAGCGATGAGCAGTTCTTC. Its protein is CASSLALRSDEQFF.

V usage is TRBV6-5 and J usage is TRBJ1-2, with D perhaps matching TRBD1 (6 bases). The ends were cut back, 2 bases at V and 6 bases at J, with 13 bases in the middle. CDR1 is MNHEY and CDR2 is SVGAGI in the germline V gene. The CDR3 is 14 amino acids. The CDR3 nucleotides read TGTGCCAGCAGTTACGGGGGACAAGAGCATGGCTACACCTTC. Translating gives CASSYGGQEHGYTF.

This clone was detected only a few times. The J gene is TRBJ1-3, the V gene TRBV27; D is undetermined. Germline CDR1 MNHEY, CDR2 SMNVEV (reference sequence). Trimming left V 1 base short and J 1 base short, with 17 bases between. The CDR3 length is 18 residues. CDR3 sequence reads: CASSLLIWGRSSGNTIYF. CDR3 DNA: TGTGCCAGCAGTTTATTAATTTGGGGAAGATCATCTGGAAACACCATATATTTT.

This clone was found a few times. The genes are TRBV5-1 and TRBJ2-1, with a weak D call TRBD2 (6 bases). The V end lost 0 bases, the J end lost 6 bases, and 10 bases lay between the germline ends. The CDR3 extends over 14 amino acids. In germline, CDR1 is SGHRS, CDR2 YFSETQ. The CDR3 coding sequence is TGCGCCAGCAGCTTGGAGGGGACTTCCAATGAGCAGTTCTTC. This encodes CASSLEGTSNEQFF. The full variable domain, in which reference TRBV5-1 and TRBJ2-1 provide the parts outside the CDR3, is KAGVTQTPRYLIKTRGQQVTLSCSPISGHRSVSWYQQTPGQGLQFLFEYFSETQRNKGNFPGRFSGRQFSNSRSEMNVSTLELGDSALYLCASSLEGTSNEQFFGPGTRLTVL.

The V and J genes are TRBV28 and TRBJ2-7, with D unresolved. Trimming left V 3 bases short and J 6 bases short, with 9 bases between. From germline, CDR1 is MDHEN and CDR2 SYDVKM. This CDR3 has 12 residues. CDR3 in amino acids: CASSLSWSEQYF. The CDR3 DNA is TGTGCCAGCAGTTTGTCGTGGTCCGAGCAGTACTTC. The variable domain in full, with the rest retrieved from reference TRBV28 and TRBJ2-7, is DVKVTQSSRYLVKRTGEKVFLECVQDMDHENMFWYRQDPGLGLRLIYFSYDVKMKEKGDIPEGYSVSREKKERFSLILESASTNQTSMYLCASSLSWSEQYFGPGTRLTVT.

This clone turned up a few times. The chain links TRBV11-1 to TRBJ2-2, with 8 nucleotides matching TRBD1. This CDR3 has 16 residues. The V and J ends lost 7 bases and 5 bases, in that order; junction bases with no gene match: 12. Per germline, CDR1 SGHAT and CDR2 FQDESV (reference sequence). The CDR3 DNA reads TGTGCCAGCACTCTCCGGGAGACAGGGGTGACCGGGGAGCTGTTTTTT. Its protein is CASTLRETGVTGELFF.

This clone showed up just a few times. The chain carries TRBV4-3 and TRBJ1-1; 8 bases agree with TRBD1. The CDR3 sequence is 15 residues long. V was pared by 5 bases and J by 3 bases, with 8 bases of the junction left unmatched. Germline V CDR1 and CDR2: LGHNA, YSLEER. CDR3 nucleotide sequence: TGCGCCAGCAGCTCCGACAGGGGTGTTGACACTGAAGCTTTCTTT. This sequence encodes CASSSDRGVDTEAFF.

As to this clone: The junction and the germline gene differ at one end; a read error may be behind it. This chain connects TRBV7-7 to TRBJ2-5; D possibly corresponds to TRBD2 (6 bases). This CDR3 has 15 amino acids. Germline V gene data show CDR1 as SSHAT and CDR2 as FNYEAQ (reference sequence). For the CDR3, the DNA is TGTGCTAGCAGCTTAGCGCGGGGCAGCCGGGAGACCCAGTACTTC. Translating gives CASSLARGSRETQYF.

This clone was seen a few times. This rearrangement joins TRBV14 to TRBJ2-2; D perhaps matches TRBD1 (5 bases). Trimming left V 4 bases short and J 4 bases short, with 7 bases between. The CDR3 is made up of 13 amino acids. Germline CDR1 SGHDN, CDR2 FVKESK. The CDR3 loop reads CASSPGITGELFF. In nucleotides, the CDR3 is TGTGCCAGCAGCCCAGGGATCACCGGGGAGCTGTTTTTT.

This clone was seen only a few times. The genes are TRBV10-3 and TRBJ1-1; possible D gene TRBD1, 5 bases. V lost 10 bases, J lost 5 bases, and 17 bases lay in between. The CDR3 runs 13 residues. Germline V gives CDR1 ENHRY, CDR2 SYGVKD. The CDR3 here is CATMEQEWTEAFF. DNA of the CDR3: TGTGCCACCATGGAACAGGAATGGACTGAAGCTTTCTTT.

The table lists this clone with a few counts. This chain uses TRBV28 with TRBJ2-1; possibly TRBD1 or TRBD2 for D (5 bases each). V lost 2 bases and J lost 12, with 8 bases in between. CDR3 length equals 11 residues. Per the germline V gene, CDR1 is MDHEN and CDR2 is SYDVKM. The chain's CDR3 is CASSLRGVQFF. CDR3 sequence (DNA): TGTGCCAGCAGTTTACGAGGGGTGCAGTTCTTC.

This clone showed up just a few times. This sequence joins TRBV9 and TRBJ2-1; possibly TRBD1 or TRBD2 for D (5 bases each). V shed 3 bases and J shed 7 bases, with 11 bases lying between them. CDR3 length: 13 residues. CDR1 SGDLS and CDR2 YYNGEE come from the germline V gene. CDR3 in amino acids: CASSAGTSNEQFF. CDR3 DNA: TGTGCCAGCAGCGCCGGGACGTCGAATGAGCAGTTCTTC.

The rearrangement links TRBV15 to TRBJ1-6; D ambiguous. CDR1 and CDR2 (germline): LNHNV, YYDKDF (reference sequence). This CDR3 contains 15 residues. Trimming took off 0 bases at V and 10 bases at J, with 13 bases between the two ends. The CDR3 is CATSREDFGISPLHF. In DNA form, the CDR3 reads TGTGCCACCAGCAGAGAGGACTTCGGAATCTCACCCCTCCACTTT.

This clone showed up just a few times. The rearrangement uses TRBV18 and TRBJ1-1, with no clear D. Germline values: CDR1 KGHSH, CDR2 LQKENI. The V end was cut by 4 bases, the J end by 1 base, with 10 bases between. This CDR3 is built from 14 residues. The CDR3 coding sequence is TGTGCCAGCTCACAAGGACGGGCGAACACTGAAGCTTTCTTT. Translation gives CASSQGRANTEAFF.

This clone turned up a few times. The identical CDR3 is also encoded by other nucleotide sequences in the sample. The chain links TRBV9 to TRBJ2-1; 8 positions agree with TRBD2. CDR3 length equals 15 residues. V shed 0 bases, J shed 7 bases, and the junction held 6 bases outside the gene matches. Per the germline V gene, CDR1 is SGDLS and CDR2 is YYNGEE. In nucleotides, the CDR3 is TGTGCCAGCAGCGTAGTAAGCGGGAGTAGGAATGAGCAGTTCTTC. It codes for CASSVVSGSRNEQFF.